The TCR beta chain under discussion was sequenced for a study of HIV-infected children after antiretroviral therapy interruption (dated by TCRdb to the late 2010s). As for the study more broadly: All eight included children had a CD4+ count above 500 and a viral load below 50 copies/ml, with four on planned treatment interruption and four on continuous treatment. A median age of approximately 10 years was recorded in the interruption group, and a median age of around 8 years was recorded in the continuous treatment group. Alongside measurements of thymic output, TCR repertoires of children on planned treatment interruption were compared with TCR repertoires of children on continuous antiretroviral treatment. In the interruption arm, samples were obtained at week 0, week 12, end of interruption (week 24 or 48), and about 3 years after study end. Exposure to EBV and CMV had been recorded for most participating children. In the continuous-treatment arm, samples from corresponding weeks 0, 48 and 150 were analyzed. What the authors observed across the whole study: In the naive CD4+ repertoires of PTI patients, CDR3 sharing between time points dropped after the start of interruption, while many sequences were shared between the end of interruption and 3 years later. The low number of patients is regarded as a limitation, and the data should be interpreted with caution. The sorted CD45RA+ naive cells might contain minor non-naive CD45RA+ populations, such as EMRA or stem memory cells. The naive CD4+ Gini coefficient rose by the end of treatment interruption, suggesting clonal expansion, and returned to baseline by 3 years.

This clonotype was picked up many times. What this receptor recognizes is not known. Per-base quality was not reported, and no clone a single base away is much larger than it. This specimen's treatment or condition label, per the study, means: PENTA 11 planned treatment interruption arm or continuous ART arm. Children from the United Kingdom aged 2 to 15 years who had been given at least three-drug ART for at least 24 weeks were enrolled as participants. The study required cryopreserved PBMCs containing at least 5 million viable cells, and several candidate patients were excluded because of low viable PBMC yield. Using a FACSAria III cell sorter, naive CD4+ CD45RA+ CD45RO- T cells were FACS-sorted out of thawed PBMCs. The sorted cells were fixed, and RNA was then extracted with the RNeasy FFPE kit and afterward with the RNeasy Micro kit. The library was obtained by 3' RACE. TCR libraries were generated from RNA by a 3' RACE protocol incorporating unique molecular identifiers so that PCR amplification bias could be corrected. Up to about 12 amplicon libraries were pooled and sequenced on an Illumina MiSeq with v2 2x250 paired-end chemistry. As for how the authors treated the data: Reads were processed with Decombinator to assign V and J genes and CDR3, with barcode-based error and PCR bias correction. Repertoires were subsampled to equal depth before Gini coefficients were calculated with the R ineq package. GLIPH, Hamming distance and a shared triplet metric were used to assess CDR3 similarity. TCRdb passed the public sequencing reads through fastp at Q25 and MiXCR, retaining productive beta sequences. When rows share a CDR3 protein, they turn into one entry using the most common DNA and genes. None of the V and J calls come from the authors' own analysis; TCRdb made them. For this sample there are 90,000 or so distinct CDR3 sequences; roughly 6.4% appear just once. The ten largest clones capture 0.85% to 1.3% of the sample.

The CDR1 and CDR2 encoded by the germline V gene are MNHEY and SVGEGT. The CDR3 runs 16 amino acids, cysteine and phenylalanine included. The only DNA kept is the CDR3, 48 bases in frame from the first base. Here V drops 5 bases and J drops 2 bases, and the junction holds 7 bases not matched to any gene. The chain couples TRBV6-2 or TRBV6-3 to TRBJ2-1, and TRBD2 matches 9 of the central bases. The receptor was derived from a pool of human donors with HIV. The specimen comprised CD45RA+ CD4+ T cells from PBMCs, pooled from several time points, sampled from a donor given antiretroviral therapy, either interrupted or continuous. According to the study, the label for this sample's cell subset or site signals: naive CD4+ CD45RA+ CD45RO- T cells. The CDR3 region reads CASSQSIAGAYNEQFF. The sequenced DNA is TGTGCCAGCAGTCAAAGCATAGCGGGGGCCTACAATGAGCAGTTCTTC.